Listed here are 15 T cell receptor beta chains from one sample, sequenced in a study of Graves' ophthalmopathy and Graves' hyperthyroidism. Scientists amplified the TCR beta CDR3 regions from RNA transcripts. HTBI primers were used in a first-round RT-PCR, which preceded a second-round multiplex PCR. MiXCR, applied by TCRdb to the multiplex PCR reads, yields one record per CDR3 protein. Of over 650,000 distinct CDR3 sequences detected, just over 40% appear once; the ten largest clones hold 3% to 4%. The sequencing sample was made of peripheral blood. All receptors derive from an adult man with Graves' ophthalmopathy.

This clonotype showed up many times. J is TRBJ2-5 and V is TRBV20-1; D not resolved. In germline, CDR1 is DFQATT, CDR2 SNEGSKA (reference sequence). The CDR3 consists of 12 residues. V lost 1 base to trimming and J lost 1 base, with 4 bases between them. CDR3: CSARAGQETQYF. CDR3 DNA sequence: TGCAGTGCTAGAGCAGGCCAAGAGACCCAGTACTTC.

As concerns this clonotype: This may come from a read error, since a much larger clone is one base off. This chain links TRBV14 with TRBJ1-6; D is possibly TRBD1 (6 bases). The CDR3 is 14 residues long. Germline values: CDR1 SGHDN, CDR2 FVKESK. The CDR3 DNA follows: TGTACCAGCAGCCCATTCGGGACATTGTCACCCCTCCACTTT. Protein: CTSSPFGTLSPLHF.

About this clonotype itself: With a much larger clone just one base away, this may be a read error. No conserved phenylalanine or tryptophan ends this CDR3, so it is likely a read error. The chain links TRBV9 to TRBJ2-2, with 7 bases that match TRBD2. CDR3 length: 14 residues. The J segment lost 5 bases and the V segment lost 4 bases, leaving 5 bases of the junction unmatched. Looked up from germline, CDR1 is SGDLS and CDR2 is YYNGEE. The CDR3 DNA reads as TGTGCCAGCAGCCTCTGGGAGGGTACCGGGGAGCTGTTTATT. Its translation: CASSLWEGTGELFI.

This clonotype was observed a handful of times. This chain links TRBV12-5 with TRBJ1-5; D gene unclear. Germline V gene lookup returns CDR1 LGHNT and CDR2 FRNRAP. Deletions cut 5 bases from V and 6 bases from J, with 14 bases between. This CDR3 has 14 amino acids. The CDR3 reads CASGPPFSGQPQHF. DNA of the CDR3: TGTGCTAGTGGTCCGCCTTTTAGTGGTCAGCCCCAGCATTTT.

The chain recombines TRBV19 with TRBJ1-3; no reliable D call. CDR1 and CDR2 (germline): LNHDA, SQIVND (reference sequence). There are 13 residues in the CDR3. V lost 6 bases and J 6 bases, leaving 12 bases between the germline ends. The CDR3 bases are TGTGCCAGTAGCTTTGGACCGGAAAACACCATATATTTT. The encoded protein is CASSFGPENTIYF. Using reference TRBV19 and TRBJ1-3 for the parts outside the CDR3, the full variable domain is DGGITQSPKYLFRKEGQNVTLSCEQNLNHDAMYWYRQDPGQGLRLIYYSQIVNDFQKGDIAEGYSVSREKKESFPLTVTSAQKNPTAFYLCASSFGPENTIYFGEGSWLTVV.

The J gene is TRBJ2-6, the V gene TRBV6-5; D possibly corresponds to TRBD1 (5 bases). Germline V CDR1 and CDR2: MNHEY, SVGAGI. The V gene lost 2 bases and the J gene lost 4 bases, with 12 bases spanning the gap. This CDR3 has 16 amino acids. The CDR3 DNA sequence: TGTGCCAGCAGTTACCTTCAGGGTACCGGGGCCAACGTCCTGACTTTC. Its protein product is CASSYLQGTGANVLTF.

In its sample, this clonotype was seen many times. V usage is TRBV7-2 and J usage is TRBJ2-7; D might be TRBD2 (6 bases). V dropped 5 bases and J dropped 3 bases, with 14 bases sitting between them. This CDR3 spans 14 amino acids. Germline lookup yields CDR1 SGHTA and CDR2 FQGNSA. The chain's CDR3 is CASSTSGLNYEQYF. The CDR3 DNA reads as TGTGCCAGCAGCACGAGCGGGCTGAACTACGAGCAGTACTTC.

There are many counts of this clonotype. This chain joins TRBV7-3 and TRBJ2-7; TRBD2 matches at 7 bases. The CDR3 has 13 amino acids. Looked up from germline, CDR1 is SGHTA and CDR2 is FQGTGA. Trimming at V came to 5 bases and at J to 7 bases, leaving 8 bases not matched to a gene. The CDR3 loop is CASSAGEGREQYF. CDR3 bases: TGTGCCAGCAGCGCCGGGGAGGGCAGGGAGCAGTACTTC.

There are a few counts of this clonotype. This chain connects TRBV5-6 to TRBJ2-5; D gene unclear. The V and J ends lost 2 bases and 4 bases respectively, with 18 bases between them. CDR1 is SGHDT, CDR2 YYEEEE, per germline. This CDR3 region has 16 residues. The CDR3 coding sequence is TGTGCCAGCAGCTTCGAAGGCGGACGATCGGGAGAGACCCAGTACTTC. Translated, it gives CASSFEGGRSGETQYF.

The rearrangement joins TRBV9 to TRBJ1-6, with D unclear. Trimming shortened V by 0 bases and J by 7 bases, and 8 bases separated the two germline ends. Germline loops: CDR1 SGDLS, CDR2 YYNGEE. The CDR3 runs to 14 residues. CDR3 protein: CASSVGARNSPLHF. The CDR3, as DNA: TGTGCCAGCAGCGTAGGGGCGAGGAATTCACCCCTCCACTTT. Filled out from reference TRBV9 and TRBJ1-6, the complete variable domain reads DSGVTQTPKHLITATGQRVTLRCSPRSGDLSVYWYQQSLDQGLQFLIQYYNGEERAKGNILERFSAQQFPDLHSELNLSSLELGDSALYFCASSVGARNSPLHFGNGTRLTVT.

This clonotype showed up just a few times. CDR3 residues: CASSSTGGEGNTIYF. CDR3 nucleotides: TGCGCCAGCAGCTCGACAGGGGGCGAGGGAAACACCATATATTTT. The chain has TRBV5-1 and TRBJ1-3, with 10 bases matching TRBD1. The CDR3 loop spans 15 amino acids. V gave up 3 bases and J gave up 4 bases; unmatched junction bases: 4. Germline CDR1 is SGHRS and CDR2 is YFSETQ.

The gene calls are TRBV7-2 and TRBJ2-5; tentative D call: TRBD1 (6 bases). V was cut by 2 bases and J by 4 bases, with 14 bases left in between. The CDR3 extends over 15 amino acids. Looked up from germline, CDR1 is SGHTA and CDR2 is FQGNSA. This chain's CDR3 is CASSLTSGERETQYF. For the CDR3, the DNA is TGTGCCAGCAGCTTAACTTCAGGGGAGCGAGAGACCCAGTACTTC.

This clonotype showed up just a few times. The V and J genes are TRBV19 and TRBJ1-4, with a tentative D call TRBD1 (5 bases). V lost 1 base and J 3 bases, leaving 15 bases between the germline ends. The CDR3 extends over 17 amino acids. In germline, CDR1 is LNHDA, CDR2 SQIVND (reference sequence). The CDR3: CASSIAQTGTANEKLFF. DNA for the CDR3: TGTGCCAGTAGTATAGCCCAAACCGGGACTGCTAATGAAAAACTGTTTTTT.

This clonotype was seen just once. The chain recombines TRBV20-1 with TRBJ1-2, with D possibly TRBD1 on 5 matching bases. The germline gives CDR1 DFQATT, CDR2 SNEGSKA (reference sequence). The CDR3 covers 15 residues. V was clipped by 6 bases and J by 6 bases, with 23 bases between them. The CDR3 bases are TGCAGTGCCAGTAGTACGATGGACACCCTGGATGGCTACACCTTC. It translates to CSASSTMDTLDGYTF.

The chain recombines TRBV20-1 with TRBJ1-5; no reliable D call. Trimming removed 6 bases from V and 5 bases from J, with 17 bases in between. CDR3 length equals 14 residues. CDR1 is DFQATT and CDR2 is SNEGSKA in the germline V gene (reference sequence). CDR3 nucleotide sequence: TGCAGTGCCCAAGAGGCAATGGGTGATCAGCCCCAGCATTTT. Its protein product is CSAQEAMGDQPQHF.